Shown below are 5 T cell receptor beta chains from a single sample sequenced in a study of Graves' ophthalmopathy and Graves' hyperthyroidism. The study amplified TCR beta CDR3 regions using RNA transcripts. The first round was an RT-PCR with HTBI primers, and the second round was a multiplex PCR. TCRdb re-called the multiplex PCR reads with MiXCR, one entry per CDR3 protein. The sample carries about half a million distinct CDR3 sequences, approximately 15% recorded once. Source material: blood. Source of these receptors: a young woman with Graves' ophthalmopathy.

There are many counts of this clonotype. The CDR3 coding sequence is TGTGCCAGCCCTAGTCGGAGAGGGACTGAAGCTTTCTTT. This encodes CASPSRRGTEAFF. The chain couples TRBV28 to TRBJ1-1; unclear D gene. Per germline, CDR1 MDHEN and CDR2 SYDVKM. V was cut by 8 bases and J by 5 bases, with 15 bases left in between. The CDR3 is 13 residues long. The full variable domain, its missing parts supplied by reference TRBV28 and TRBJ1-1, is DVKVTQSSRYLVKRTGEKVFLECVQDMDHENMFWYRQDPGLGLRLIYFSYDVKMKEKGDIPEGYSVSREKKERFSLILESASTNQTSMYLCASPSRRGTEAFFGQGTRLTVV.

This clonotype was seen only a few times. The chain couples TRBV15 to TRBJ1-1, with unresolved D. Per germline, CDR1 LNHNV and CDR2 YYDKDF (reference sequence). The CDR3 covers 16 residues. V shed 0 bases and J shed 1 base, with 12 bases lying between them. For the CDR3, the DNA is TGTGCCACCAGCAGAGATCGGCGGCCCAGGAACACTGAAGCTTTCTTT. Its protein is CATSRDRRPRNTEAFF.

This clonotype was seen a few times. The chain combines TRBV7-8 with TRBJ2-2; D is unclear. Trimming cost V 3 bases and J 0 bases, with 8 bases left between them. This CDR3 has 15 amino acids. Germline CDR1 is SGHVS and CDR2 is FQNEAQ. CDR3 in DNA: TGTGCCAGCAGCTTCGGCCGAGCGAACACCGGGGAGCTGTTTTTT. It translates to CASSFGRANTGELFF.

This rearrangement joins TRBV28 to TRBJ2-4; 10 bases are shared with TRBD1. CDR1 MDHEN and CDR2 SYDVKM come from the germline V gene. The CDR3 totals 15 residues. The V gene end was trimmed by 6 bases and the J gene end by 9 bases; junction bases not matched to a gene: 11. The CDR3 here is CASSRTGQGEGIQYF. In DNA form, the CDR3 reads TGTGCCAGCAGCCGTACCGGACAGGGGGAAGGCATTCAGTACTTC.

This clonotype was seen a few times. At one end, the junction sequence differs from germline, possibly due to a read error. The V gene is TRBV7-9, the J gene TRBJ2-5; D is unclear. This CDR3 region has 14 residues. The germline V gene has CDR1 SEHNR and CDR2 FQNEAQ (reference sequence). This CDR3 reads CAGSLLKQEETQYF. CDR3 DNA: TGTGCCGGCAGCTTATTAAAGCAGGAGGAGACCCAGTACTTC. The full variable domain, with the rest looked up from reference TRBV7-9 and TRBJ2-5, is DTGVSQNPRHKITKRGQNVTFRCDPISEHNRLYWYRQTLGQGPEFLTYFQNEAQLEKSRLLSDRFSAERPKGSFSTLEIQRTEQGDSAMYLCAGSLLKQEETQYFGPGTRLLVL.